The 20 T cell receptor beta chains in this list originate from one sample, sequenced in a study of blood T cell repertoires in COVID-19. Profiled with immunoSEQ multiplex PCR; TCRdb holds only in-frame clones, not every one. The profile shows some 96,000 clones, approximately 80% of them singletons. The specimen was peripheral blood. The receptor source for this set is a man in his sixties or seventies with active or convalescent COVID-19.

The gene calls are TRBV10-3 and TRBJ2-5; 9 nucleotides line up with TRBD1. This CDR3 is built from 16 residues. V dropped 2 bases and J dropped 3; count of bases not matched to a gene: 7. CDR1 ENHRY and CDR2 SYGVKD come from the germline V gene. The CDR3 is CAISERLGTGKETQYF. DNA of the CDR3: TGTGCCATCAGTGAGCGATTAGGGACAGGGAAAGAGACCCAGTACTTC.

The chain employs TRBV19 and TRBJ2-2, with TRBD2 matching 7 bases. The V and J ends lost 3 bases and 2 bases, in that order; junction bases with no gene match: 6. From germline, CDR1 is LNHDA and CDR2 SQIVND (reference sequence). This CDR3 has 16 amino acids. The CDR3 is CASSIGQRGNTGELFF. CDR3 DNA: TGTGCCAGTAGTATCGGGCAGCGGGGAAACACCGGGGAGCTGTTTTTT.

CDR3 in DNA: TGTGCCAGTAGTATCGGGAGGGTACTAGCGGGAGGGCCGCCTGAGCAGTTCTTC. Its translation: CASSIGRVLAGGPPEQFF. J is TRBJ2-1 and V is TRBV19; 13 bases are shared with TRBD2. This CDR3 spans 18 amino acids. Germline lookup yields CDR1 LNHDA and CDR2 SQIVND (reference sequence). V was pared by 3 bases and J by 9 bases, with 14 bases of the junction left unmatched.

This clone was picked up one time. V is TRBV6-5 and J is TRBJ2-7; TRBD2 matches at 10 bases. J lost 6 bases, V lost 2 bases, and 7 bases had no gene match. Germline V lookup: CDR1 MNHEY, CDR2 SVGAGI. The CDR3 spans 15 residues. The CDR3 region has the DNA TGTGCCAGCAGTTACGGGCTAGCGGGAGACGGCGAGCAGTACTTC. Amino acid sequence: CASSYGLAGDGEQYF.

This chain joins TRBV4-3 and TRBJ2-1, with no clear D. The V end was cut by 0 bases, the J end by 0 bases, with 12 bases between. CDR1 is LGHNA and CDR2 is YSLEER in the germline V gene. The CDR3 is 17 residues long. The CDR3 sequence is CASSQETWASSYNEQFF. For the CDR3, the DNA is TGCGCCAGCAGCCAAGAAACTTGGGCGAGCTCCTACAATGAGCAGTTCTTC.

This clone turned up a few times. The rearrangement links TRBV5-1 to TRBJ1-5, with D tentatively TRBD1 (6 bases). Trimming shortened V by 5 bases and J by 0 bases, and 12 bases separated the two germline ends. The CDR3 covers 15 residues. The germline V gene has CDR1 SGHRS and CDR2 YFSETQ. The CDR3 DNA reads as TGCGCCAGCAGACCCACAGGGAATAGCAATCAGCCCCAGCATTTT. This sequence encodes CASRPTGNSNQPQHF. Full variable domain (remainder filled in from reference TRBV5-1 and TRBJ1-5): KAGVTQTPRYLIKTRGQQVTLSCSPISGHRSVSWYQQTPGQGLQFLFEYFSETQRNKGNFPGRFSGRQFSNSRSEMNVSTLELGDSALYLCASRPTGNSNQPQHFGDGTRLSIL.

The chain carries TRBV6-5 and TRBJ1-2; D ambiguous. Trimming cost V 5 bases and J 3 bases, with 16 bases left between them. This CDR3 spans 15 amino acids. Germline V gene data show CDR1 as MNHEY and CDR2 as SVGAGI. The CDR3 here is CASSLKRLAYYGYTF. The CDR3 DNA reads as TGTGCCAGCAGTCTAAAAAGATTAGCCTACTATGGCTACACCTTC.

The rearrangement joins TRBV24-1 to TRBJ2-4; D gene unclear. CDR1 is KGHDR, CDR2 SFDVKD, per germline. This CDR3 spans 20 amino acids. Deletions cut 2 bases from V and 0 bases from J, with 22 bases between. CDR3 region: CATSDSHPTHEVQAKNIQYF. In nucleotides, the CDR3 is TGTGCCACCAGTGATTCACATCCCACCCACGAGGTTCAAGCCAAAAACATTCAGTACTTC.

This sequence joins TRBV19 and TRBJ2-5; 12 positions agree with TRBD2. The CDR3 loop spans 19 amino acids. V shed 6 bases and J 5 bases; nucleotides not matched to a gene: 19. Germline CDR1 reads LNHDA; CDR2 reads SQIVND (reference sequence). The CDR3 is CASSTDRDSRLAGVETQYF. Written as DNA, the CDR3 is TGTGCCAGTAGCACAGACCGGGACAGCCGACTAGCGGGAGTGGAGACCCAGTACTTC.

The gene calls are TRBV5-4 and TRBJ1-2, with 8 nucleotides matching TRBD1. This CDR3 has 12 amino acids. Germline V gene lookup returns CDR1 SGHNT and CDR2 YYREEE (reference sequence). V trimming: 5 bases; J trimming: 8 bases; junction bases outside the gene matches: 5. The CDR3 sequence is CASSYRGNGYTF. The CDR3 nucleotides read TGTGCCAGCAGTTACAGGGGGAACGGCTACACCTTC.

The chain has TRBV27 and TRBJ1-2; D is uncertain. There are 13 residues in the CDR3. The V end lost 2 bases, the J end lost 7 bases, and 11 bases lay between the germline ends. CDR1 and CDR2 (germline): MNHEY, SMNVEV (reference sequence). In DNA, the CDR3 is TGTGCCAGCAGTTTACGAGGGTTCGGTGGCTACACCTTC. Its protein product is CASSLRGFGGYTF.

The gene calls are TRBV7-3 and TRBJ1-1, with D maybe TRBD1 (6 bases). Germline V gene lookup returns CDR1 SGHTA and CDR2 FQGTGA. Trimming shortened V by 3 bases and J by 4 bases, and 12 bases separated the two germline ends. CDR3 length equals 14 residues. The DNA for the CDR3 is TGTGCCAGCAGCTTGTTAGGGGGTGCCACTGAAGCTTTCTTT. This sequence encodes CASSLLGGATEAFF.

This clone was picked up one time. The J gene is TRBJ2-2, the V gene TRBV24-1; perhaps TRBD1 as D (5 bases). V was pared by 7 bases and J by 0 bases, with 8 bases between. Germline assignment: CDR1 KGHDR and CDR2 SFDVKD. This CDR3 contains 14 residues. The CDR3 nucleotides are TGTGCCACCAGCACGACAGCGAACACCGGGGAGCTGTTTTTT. Amino acids: CATSTTANTGELFF.

The V and J genes are TRBV18 and TRBJ2-7, with unresolved D. CDR1 is KGHSH and CDR2 is LQKENI in the germline V gene. This CDR3 is built from 14 residues. Trimming left V 1 base short and J 7 bases short, with 14 bases between. CDR3 amino acids: CASSPQTFTWEQYF. The CDR3 bases are TGTGCCAGCTCACCACAAACTTTTACTTGGGAGCAGTACTTC.

The chain is built from TRBV7-2 and TRBJ2-7, with D tentatively TRBD1 (6 bases). The germline V gene encodes CDR1 SGHTA and CDR2 FQGNSA. The CDR3 extends over 15 amino acids. V shed 5 bases and J shed 3 bases, with 17 bases lying between them. CDR3 protein: CASSPWTARSYEQYF. Here the CDR3 DNA reads TGTGCCAGCAGCCCTTGGACAGCCCGGAGCTACGAGCAGTACTTC.

This chain joins TRBV7-9 and TRBJ2-2; the match to TRBD1 covers 8 bases. The CDR3 consists of 16 residues. Germline CDR1 SEHNR, CDR2 FQNEAQ (reference sequence). Trimming removed 5 bases from V and 1 base from J; junction bases left unmatched: 6. CDR3 nucleotide sequence: TGTGCCAGCAGCCCTAGGGACAGGTTGAACACCGGGGAGCTGTTTTTT. Its protein is CASSPRDRLNTGELFF.

The V call is TRBV3-1 (or the pseudogene TRBV3-2), the J call TRBJ2-3, with 8 bases lining up with TRBD2. J was trimmed by 4 bases and V by 2 bases; bases with no gene match: 11. CDR3 length: 17 residues. CDR1 is LGHDT, CDR2 YNNKEL, per germline (reference sequence). CDR3 region: CASSQRAPGLVPDTQYF. The CDR3 DNA reads as TGTGCCAGCAGCCAAAGGGCCCCGGGACTAGTGCCAGATACGCAGTATTTT.

This clone has a single count. The V call is TRBV21-1, the J call TRBJ2-2; TRBD2, as called in the table, went unchecked against the DNA. TRBV21-1 is tagged as a pseudogene. This CDR3 region has 16 residues. DNA of the CDR3: TGTGCCAGCAGCAAAGGAAAGCTAGCGAACACCGGGGAGCTGTTTTTT. Translated: CASSKGKLANTGELFF.

The rearrangement uses TRBV4-1 and TRBJ1-4; 7 positions agree with TRBD1. CDR3 length: 17 amino acids. CDR1 and CDR2 from the germline V gene are MGHRA and YSYEKL. J was trimmed by 4 bases and V by 0 bases; bases with no gene match: 8. Written as DNA, the CDR3 is TGCGCCAGCAGCCAAGAATTCGGACAGGCTTATAATGAAAAACTGTTTTTT. Its protein is CASSQEFGQAYNEKLFF.

The chain couples TRBV24-1 to TRBJ1-1, with 10 nucleotides matching TRBD1. This CDR3 comprises 16 residues. CDR1 KGHDR and CDR2 SFDVKD come from the germline V gene. V lost 8 bases, J lost 2 bases, and 10 bases stayed unmatched. CDR3 protein: CATTAGGTGANTEAFF. The CDR3 DNA reads as TGTGCCACCACCGCCGGGGGGACAGGGGCCAACACTGAAGCTTTCTTT.